Listed below are T cell receptor beta chains from one sample, sequenced in a study of T-cell reconstitution after alpha-beta-depleted transplantation in children. One entry per CDR3 protein results from TCRdb running MiXCR on the PCR reads. The sample has 98,000 or so distinct CDR3 sequences; 5% to 8% are singletons. The sequenced sample was PBMCs, mostly from graft donor cells, obtained 360 days after TCRalphabeta/CD19-depleted stem cell transplant. The source is a male patient under 10 years old who had a stem cell transplant for acute lymphoblastic leukemia, so the T cells may come from the graft donor. CDR3s include the opening cysteine and the closing phenylalanine or tryptophan. The D gene is left open where the match is weak. For some rows the clone size is stated as once, few or many, or as a class when expanded; others skip it.

d_gene,abundance,v_gene,j_gene,CDR3aa,CDR3nt
TRBD2,NA,TRBV20-1,TRBJ2-4,CCARRPRTSVAKNIQYF,TGCTGTGCTAGACGTCCCCGGACTAGCGTAGCCAAAAACATTCAGTACTTC
TRBD1,many,TRBV28,TRBJ2-5,CASSRQGRETQYF,TGTGCCAGCAGTAGACAGGGGCGAGAGACCCAGTACTTC
NA,NA,TRBV5-6,TRBJ2-2,CASSLGWGRELFF,TGTGCCAGCAGCTTGGGGTGGGGCCGGGAGCTGTTTTTT
NA,many,TRBV7-9,TRBJ2-7,CASSLALGQQWEQYF,TGTGCCAGCAGCTTAGCTTTAGGTCAACAGTGGGAGCAGTACTTC
NA,NA,TRBV30,TRBJ2-7,CAWSVRGAGEQYF,TGTGCCTGGAGTGTACGAGGGGCAGGCGAGCAGTACTTC
NA,many,TRBV6-5,TRBJ2-5,CASTGRGTQYF,TGTGCCAGCACTGGGAGAGGGACCCAGTACTTC
NA,NA,TRBV2,TRBJ2-7,CASSEIAGGGRKLRPYEQYF,TGTGCCAGCAGTGAAATCGCCGGGGGCGGGCGGAAGCTGAGGCCCTACGAGCAGTACTTC
NA,many,TRBV10-3,TRBJ2-3,CAISESPRRTSDTQYF,TGTGCCATCAGTGAGTCCCCCCGGAGGACCTCAGATACGCAGTATTTT
NA,NA,TRBV7-9,TRBJ2-5,CASSSRGREETQYF,TGTGCCAGCAGCTCAAGGGGAAGAGAAGAGACCCAGTACTTC
NA,many,TRBV7-9,TRBJ2-1,CASSLAGGHFF,TGTGCCAGCAGCTTAGCCGGGGGGCATTTCTTC
NA,many,TRBV28,TRBJ2-4,CASSPDPAAKDIQYF,TGTGCCAGCAGCCCAGATCCTGCTGCCAAGGACATTCAGTACTTC
NA,many,TRBV9,TRBJ2-3,CASSVGGGHLTDTQYF,TGTGCCAGCAGCGTAGGGGGAGGACATCTCACAGATACGCAGTATTTT
TRBD1,NA,TRBV27,TRBJ2-7,CASSLQGLASYEQYF,TGTGCCAGCAGTCTACAGGGGCTTGCCTCCTACGAGCAGTACTTC
TRBD1,NA,TRBV27,TRBJ2-3,CASRKDRFTDTQYF,TGTGCCAGCAGAAAGGACAGGTTCACAGATACGCAGTATTTT
NA,NA,TRBV7-2,TRBJ1-2,CASSQKGFYGYTF,TGTGCCAGCAGCCAAAAGGGTTTCTATGGCTACACCTTC
NA,NA,TRBV6-5,TRBJ2-7,CASSYEGRGHEQYF,TGTGCCAGCAGTTATGAGGGCAGGGGACACGAGCAGTACTTC
NA,many,TRBV28,TRBJ2-7,CASSLPPWGSTYEQYF,TGTGCCAGCAGTTTGCCCCCCTGGGGGTCCACCTACGAGCAGTACTTC
NA,NA,TRBV6-2/TRBV6-3,TRBJ2-5,CASSYFTGSQETQYF,TGTGCCAGCAGTTATTTCACAGGGAGCCAAGAGACCCAGTACTTC
NA,many,TRBV5-1,TRBJ2-7,CASSLAVRGDDEQYF,TGCGCCAGCAGCTTGGCCGTGCGAGGGGACGATGAGCAGTACTTC
NA,few,TRBV28,TRBJ1-5,CASRWGTPYSNQPQHF,TGTGCCAGCAGATGGGGGACACCTTATAGCAATCAGCCCCAGCATTTT
NA,many,TRBV5-1,TRBJ1-6,CASSLDNRSSYNSPLHF,TGCGCCAGCAGCTTGGATAACCGGAGCTCCTATAATTCACCCCTCCACTTT
NA,few,TRBV30,TRBJ1-1,CAWSPGRNTEAFF,TGTGCCTGGAGTCCGGGACGGAACACTGAAGCTTTCTTT
TRBD1,many,TRBV28,TRBJ2-7,CASSPGTGFLSYEQYF,TGTGCCAGCAGCCCCGGGACAGGTTTTCTTTCCTACGAGCAGTACTTC
NA,many,TRBV5-6,TRBJ2-3,CASSHQGWGSTDTQYF,TGTGCCAGCAGCCACCAGGGGTGGGGCAGCACAGATACGCAGTATTTT
NA,many,TRBV29-1,TRBJ1-1,CSVARNTEAFF,TGCAGCGTTGCCAGGAACACTGAAGCTTTCTTT
TRBD1,few,TRBV29-1,TRBJ1-2,CSVQKGQGAGYTF,TGCAGCGTTCAAAAGGGACAGGGGGCGGGCTACACCTTC
NA,NA,TRBV13,TRBJ2-6,CASSESSGANVLTF,TGTGCCAGCAGCGAGTCCTCTGGGGCCAACGTCCTGACTTTC
NA,many,TRBV7-9,TRBJ2-4,CASSLAEGEAKNIQYF,TGTGCCAGCAGCTTAGCGGAGGGGGAAGCCAAAAACATTCAGTACTTC
NA,NA,TRBV9,TRBJ2-5,CASSVGRQETQYF,TGTGCCAGCAGCGTAGGTCGCCAAGAGACCCAGTACTTC
NA,many,TRBV4-3,TRBJ2-1,CASSQEPLGFAHNNEQFF,TGCGCCAGCAGCCAAGAACCTCTGGGGTTCGCCCACAACAATGAGCAGTTCTTC
NA,few,TRBV11-3,TRBJ2-3,CASSLDWHTQYF,TGTGCCAGCAGCTTGGATTGGCATACGCAGTATTTT
NA,many,TRBV11-2,TRBJ2-1,CASSFPPSRGEQFF,TGTGCCAGCAGCTTCCCCCCTTCTAGGGGTGAGCAGTTCTTC
NA,NA,TRBV7-9,TRBJ1-1,CASSLEGSYTEAFF,TGTGCCAGCAGCTTAGAGGGCAGTTACACTGAAGCTTTCTTT
TRBD2,many,TRBV7-6,TRBJ2-7,CASSSNGGRAVQYF,TGTGCCAGCAGCTCAAATGGCGGGAGGGCCGTGCAGTACTTC
NA,many,TRBV28,TRBJ2-1,CASSYLLSSYNEQFF,TGTGCCAGCAGTTACTTGCTGTCCTCCTACAATGAGCAGTTCTTC
TRBD1,many,TRBV29-1,TRBJ1-4,CSVTDRAYNEKLFF,TGCAGCGTAACCGACAGGGCCTACAATGAAAAACTGTTTTTT
NA,many,TRBV7-6,TRBJ2-1,CASSLAPASNNEQFF,TGTGCCAGCAGCTTAGCGCCGGCTTCCAACAATGAGCAGTTCTTC
TRBD2,many,TRBV6-5,TRBJ2-3,CASSSSGRSTDTQYF,TGTGCCAGCAGTTCTAGCGGGAGAAGCACAGATACGCAGTATTTT
NA,many,TRBV10-2,TRBJ2-2,CASSESFEWSGELFF,TGCGCCAGCAGTGAGTCATTTGAATGGTCCGGGGAGCTGTTTTTT
NA,many,TRBV28,TRBJ1-2,CASSLYRGGVKGYTF,TGTGCCAGCAGTTTATATCGAGGAGGGGTGAAGGGCTACACCTTC
NA,many,TRBV20-1,TRBJ1-2,CSARDAARSGYYGYTF,TGCAGTGCTAGAGATGCGGCTCGGTCTGGGTATTATGGCTACACCTTC
TRBD2,few,TRBV5-1,TRBJ2-5,CASSLAGLAGETQYF,TGCGCCAGCAGCTTGGCCGGGCTAGCGGGGGAGACCCAGTACTTC
NA,NA,TRBV6-5,TRBJ1-2,CASSYSGAYGYTF,TGTGCCAGCAGTTACTCGGGGGCCTATGGCTACACCTTC
TRBD2,NA,TRBV4-3,TRBJ2-1,CASSQDGGASYNEQFF,TGCGCCAGCAGCCAAGACGGGGGGGCTTCCTACAATGAGCAGTTCTTC
NA,NA,TRBV5-1,TRBJ2-7,CASSLSVGRPYEQYF,TGCGCCAGCAGCTTGAGTGTGGGACGCCCCTACGAGCAGTACTTC
TRBD1,many,TRBV5-1,TRBJ2-2,CASSLGQGTTGELFF,TGCGCCAGCAGCTTGGGACAGGGAACCACCGGGGAGCTGTTTTTT
NA,NA,TRBV4-3,TRBJ2-5,CASSQLALKIQETQYF,TGCGCCAGCAGCCAGCTAGCTCTTAAGATCCAAGAGACCCAGTACTTC
TRBD2,NA,TRBV4-3,TRBJ2-5,CASSQEVEGLPAVETQYF,TGCGCCAGCAGCCAGGAGGTAGAGGGACTACCTGCAGTAGAGACCCAGTACTTC
NA,many,TRBV27,TRBJ2-1,CASSSGTHNEQFF,TGTGCCAGCAGTTCCGGGACTCACAATGAGCAGTTCTTC
TRBD1,many,TRBV5-1,TRBJ2-3,CASSFVTGNTDTQYF,TGCGCCAGCAGCTTCGTGACAGGGAACACAGATACGCAGTATTTT
TRBD1,NA,TRBV5-1,TRBJ2-7,CACRLGQGSYEQYF,TGCGCCTGTCGTTTGGGACAGGGTTCCTACGAGCAGTACTTC
TRBD2,NA,TRBV20-1,TRBJ2-1,CSASRTSGGANEQFF,TGCAGTGCTAGTCGGACTAGCGGGGGGGCGAATGAGCAGTTCTTC
NA,once,TRBV4-2,TRBJ2-2,CASSQDPRQTNTGELFF,TGTGCCAGCAGCCAAGATCCAAGGCAGACGAACACCGGGGAGCTGTTTTTT
NA,many,TRBV7-9,TRBJ2-1,CASSLVGRGMNNEQFF,TGTGCCAGCAGCTTAGTTGGAAGGGGTATGAACAATGAGCAGTTCTTC